One and the same sample provided the 27 T cell receptor beta chains below, sequenced in a study of shared clonotypes between healthy human individuals. CD8 cells classed as naive were CD45RO-negative and positively selected for CCR7, excluding terminally differentiated effector memory CD45RA+ cells. Produced via immunoSEQ multiplex PCR; TCRdb's table is partial and in-frame only. The sample contains 2 million or so clones, approximately 94% of which appear only once. The sample consisted of naive CD8+ T cells sorted from blood. These receptors were obtained from a man between 18 and 35 years old in good health.

This clone was observed once. The chain employs TRBV5-4 and TRBJ2-7, with D perhaps being TRBD1 or TRBD2 (5 bases each). This CDR3 spans 15 amino acids. Between the trimmed V and J ends, which lost 0 bases and 0 bases, there was a span of 10 bases. In germline, CDR1 is SGHNT, CDR2 YYREEE (reference sequence). CDR3 region: CASSLEVGASYEQYF. As DNA, the CDR3 is TGTGCCAGCAGCTTGGAGGTCGGGGCCTCCTACGAGCAGTACTTC. Looking up the rest from reference TRBV5-4 and TRBJ2-7 gives the full variable domain: ETGVTQSPTHLIKTRGQQVTLRCSSQSGHNTVSWYQQALGQGPQFIFQYYREEENGRGNFPPRFSGLQFPNYSSELNVNALELDDSALYLCASSLEVGASYEQYFGPGTRLTVT.

Regarding this clone: Other DNA sequences in this specimen translate into the identical CDR3. The chain carries TRBV6-5 and TRBJ1-1, with D perhaps matching TRBD1 (5 bases). CDR1 MNHEY and CDR2 SVGAGI come from the germline V gene. Deletions cut 2 bases from V and 2 bases from J, with 9 bases between. The length of the CDR3 is 14 residues. CDR3 in DNA: TGTGCCAGCAGTTACCCGGGACCTAACACTGAAGCTTTCTTT. Protein sequence: CASSYPGPNTEAFF.

The chain links TRBV27 to TRBJ1-1; D call uncertain. The length of the CDR3 is 16 residues. The germline V gene has CDR1 MNHEY and CDR2 SMNVEV (reference sequence). V was clipped by 0 bases and J by 1 base, with 12 bases between them. CDR3 nucleotides: TGTGCCAGCAGTTTATCTACCCCCCCGGGGAACACTGAAGCTTTCTTT. It codes for CASSLSTPPGNTEAFF.

CDR3 in DNA: TGTGCCAGCAGCTCCTCCCTTGATCAGGGAGGTCAGCAGTACTTC. Translation: CASSSSLDQGGQQYF. The V gene is TRBV5-6, the J gene TRBJ2-7; TRBD2 might be the D (6 bases). There are 15 residues in the CDR3. Germline CDR1 and CDR2: SGHDT and YYEEEE. V lost 3 bases and J lost 8, with 21 bases in between.

The rearrangement uses TRBV7-6 and TRBJ1-2; D is unclear. The CDR3 has 15 residues. Germline V gene sequence: CDR1 SGHVS, CDR2 FNYEAQ. V was pared by 3 bases and J by 2 bases, with 13 bases between. This chain's CDR3 is CASSLGANQNYGYTF. In nucleotides, the CDR3 is TGTGCCAGCAGCTTGGGAGCGAATCAAAACTATGGCTACACCTTC. Complete variable domain (other parts from reference TRBV7-6 and TRBJ1-2): GAGVSQSPRYKVTKRGQDVALRCDPISGHVSLYWYRQALGQGPEFLTYFNYEAQQDKSGLPNDRFSAERPEGSISTLTIQRTEQRDSAMYRCASSLGANQNYGYTFGSGTRLTVV.

For the CDR3, the DNA is TGTGCCAGCAGTGAATCTGGGCAGGGTATCGTCTATGGCTACACCTTC. Translating it yields CASSESGQGIVYGYTF. The V gene is TRBV6-1, the J gene TRBJ1-2; weak D call: TRBD1 (5 bases). Germline CDR1 reads MNHNS; CDR2 reads SASEGT. This CDR3 has 16 residues. V gave up 2 bases and J gave up 4 bases, with 17 bases separating them.

The V and J genes are TRBV6-5 and TRBJ1-5; no firm D call. Germline loops: CDR1 MNHEY, CDR2 SVGAGI. V was clipped by 10 bases and J by 4 bases, with 5 bases between them. This CDR3 is built from 10 residues. DNA of the CDR3: TGTGCCATCCCTAATCAGCCCCAGCATTTT. Protein: CAIPNQPQHF.

This clone was counted a few times. The V and J genes are TRBV20-1 and TRBJ1-2; tentatively, D is TRBD1 (5 bases). Germline V CDR1 and CDR2: DFQATT, SNEGSKA (reference sequence). V shed 4 bases and J shed 3 bases, with 6 bases lying between them. The CDR3 totals 11 residues. CDR3 nucleotides: TGCAGTGCTATAGGGGACTATGGCTACACCTTC. Protein sequence: CSAIGDYGYTF.

The rearrangement uses TRBV19 and TRBJ2-7; D possibly matches TRBD1 or TRBD2 (5 bases each). The CDR3 is 13 amino acids. Germline V gene data show CDR1 as LNHDA and CDR2 as SQIVND (reference sequence). V lost 5 bases and J lost 1, with 9 bases in between. The DNA of the CDR3 is TGTGCCAGTAGTTGGGGGATATCCTACGAGCAGTACTTC. It specifies CASSWGISYEQYF.

The table lists this clone with a count of one. The V and J genes are TRBV27 and TRBJ2-3; D call uncertain. Trimming removed 3 bases at V and 2 bases at J, with 9 bases between. Germline V gene lookup returns CDR1 MNHEY and CDR2 SMNVEV (reference sequence). The CDR3 consists of 14 residues. This chain's CDR3 is CASSFGWDTDTQYF. The CDR3 bases are TGTGCCAGCAGTTTCGGCTGGGACACAGATACGCAGTATTTT.

The V call is TRBV23-1, the J call TRBJ2-1; no clear D. TRBV23-1 qualifies as an ORF whose function is uncertain. V lost 4 bases to trimming and J lost 3 bases, with 10 bases between them. The CDR3 runs 14 residues. The CDR3 DNA follows: TGCGCCAGCAGTCGGGTTTTGGGCTACAATGAGCAGTTCTTC. Its translation is CASSRVLGYNEQFF.

The chain recombines TRBV10-2 with TRBJ1-6; no definite D call. The CDR3 spans 13 residues. CDR1 and CDR2 from the germline V gene are WSHSY and SAAADI. Trimming cost V 0 bases and J 9 bases, with 6 bases left between them. This CDR3 reads CASSESTGSPLHF. CDR3 DNA: TGCGCCAGCAGTGAGTCGACGGGTTCACCCCTCCACTTT.

This rearrangement joins TRBV28 to TRBJ1-1; possible D gene TRBD1, 6 bases. V was shortened by 5 bases and J by 9 bases, with 22 bases between the two germline ends. Per germline, CDR1 MDHEN and CDR2 SYDVKM. The CDR3 runs to 15 residues. CDR3 DNA: TGTGCCAGCAGTCCCTCGCGGACAGAACAGAGAAAAGCTTTCTTT. This sequence encodes CASSPSRTEQRKAFF. Full variable domain (outside the CDR3, taken from reference TRBV28 and TRBJ1-1): DVKVTQSSRYLVKRTGEKVFLECVQDMDHENMFWYRQDPGLGLRLIYFSYDVKMKEKGDIPEGYSVSREKKERFSLILESASTNQTSMYLCASSPSRTEQRKAFFGQGTRLTVV.

The rearrangement joins TRBV10-3 to TRBJ2-7, with a weak D call TRBD2 (5 bases). Trimming left V 7 bases short and J 0 bases short, with 7 bases between. This CDR3 is 12 amino acids long. Germline V gene sequence: CDR1 ENHRY, CDR2 SYGVKD. The CDR3 DNA follows: TGTGCCATCATGGACTCCTCCTACGAGCAGTACTTC. It translates to CAIMDSSYEQYF.

This chain links TRBV27 with TRBJ2-3; D unresolved. Trimming pared 8 bases from V and 2 bases from J, leaving 17 bases between. CDR1 and CDR2 from the germline V gene are MNHEY and SMNVEV (reference sequence). The CDR3 consists of 15 residues. The CDR3 DNA reads as TGTGCCAGCGGCCTATCGGACGGAACCACAGATACGCAGTATTTT. It is translated as CASGLSDGTTDTQYF.

V gene TRBV4-3 combines with J gene TRBJ2-3; 11 bases are shared with TRBD2. The CDR3 contains 20 residues. Germline values: CDR1 LGHNA, CDR2 YSLEER. Trimming took 1 base from V and 4 from J; bases not matched to a gene: 16. CDR3 in DNA: TGCGCCAGCAGCCAAGGGGTGACTAGCGGGAAGGGCCGGGGGGCAGATACGCAGTATTTT. Its translation is CASSQGVTSGKGRGADTQYF.

The rearrangement links TRBV28 to TRBJ1-2; possible D gene TRBD1, 6 bases. Germline V gene sequence: CDR1 MDHEN, CDR2 SYDVKM. The CDR3 contains 14 residues. V was cut by 5 bases and J by 6 bases, with 16 bases left in between. As DNA, the CDR3 is TGTGCCAGCAGTCTCAGGGGATATTTCCATGGCTACACCTTC. Amino acid sequence: CASSLRGYFHGYTF.

V usage is TRBV30 and J usage is TRBJ2-3; no clear D. The CDR3 covers 14 residues. Between the trimmed V and J ends, which lost 0 bases and 2 bases, there was a span of 9 bases. Germline CDR1 reads GTSNPN; CDR2 reads SVGIG (reference sequence). The CDR3 DNA follows: TGTGCCTGGAGTGTATCGTCCACCACAGATACGCAGTATTTT. Its protein is CAWSVSSTTDTQYF.

The chain has TRBV28 and TRBJ1-4; TRBD1 aligns across 7 bases. This CDR3 comprises 15 residues. The V segment lost 3 bases and the J segment 5 bases; nucleotides outside the gene matches: 6. The germline V gene encodes CDR1 MDHEN and CDR2 SYDVKM. CDR3 residues: CASSFSTGVNEKLFF. The CDR3 bases are TGTGCCAGCAGTTTCAGTACAGGGGTAAATGAAAAACTGTTTTTT.

For this clone: Other DNA sequences in the same sample also yield this CDR3. The rearrangement uses TRBV9 and TRBJ2-1, with 11 nucleotides matching TRBD2. V lost 1 base and J lost 7; bases outside the gene matches: 4. The length of the CDR3 is 15 residues. In germline, CDR1 is SGDLS, CDR2 YYNGEE. DNA of the CDR3: TGTGCCAGCAGCGTACTAGCGGGGGGATTAAATGAGCAGTTCTTC. Its protein product is CASSVLAGGLNEQFF. Complete variable domain (other parts from reference TRBV9 and TRBJ2-1): DSGVTQTPKHLITATGQRVTLRCSPRSGDLSVYWYQQSLDQGLQFLIQYYNGEERAKGNILERFSAQQFPDLHSELNLSSLELGDSALYFCASSVLAGGLNEQFFGPGTRLTVL.

The rearrangement links TRBV28 to TRBJ1-3; D possibly corresponds to TRBD1 (6 bases). The germline V gene encodes CDR1 MDHEN and CDR2 SYDVKM. V gave up 2 bases and J gave up 2 bases, with 16 bases separating them. This CDR3 is 17 amino acids long. CDR3 sequence: CASSLILGAEAGNTIYF. CDR3 nucleotide sequence: TGTGCCAGCAGTTTAATTTTGGGGGCTGAAGCTGGAAACACCATATATTTT. Full variable domain (remainder filled in from reference TRBV28 and TRBJ1-3): DVKVTQSSRYLVKRTGEKVFLECVQDMDHENMFWYRQDPGLGLRLIYFSYDVKMKEKGDIPEGYSVSREKKERFSLILESASTNQTSMYLCASSLILGAEAGNTIYFGEGSWLTVV.

V and J are TRBV7-2 and TRBJ2-6, with 8 bases that match TRBD1. Looked up from germline, CDR1 is SGHTA and CDR2 is FQGNSA. J lost 3 bases, V lost 3 bases, and 7 bases had no gene match. The CDR3 has 17 amino acids. CDR3 loop: CASSFSTGGSGANVLTF. The CDR3 nucleotides are TGTGCCAGCAGCTTTAGTACAGGGGGAAGTGGGGCCAACGTCCTGACTTTC.

This chain links TRBV4-1 with TRBJ2-3, with TRBD1 matching over 7 bases. The length of the CDR3 is 16 residues. The ends lost 2 bases at V and 3 bases at J; junction bases unmatched: 8. Germline loops: CDR1 MGHRA, CDR2 YSYEKL. The CDR3, as DNA: TGCGCCAGCAGCCAAATTCATGGCAGGGGGACAGATACGCAGTATTTT. This translates into CASSQIHGRGTDTQYF.

The chain employs TRBV5-6 and TRBJ2-2; a weak D match, TRBD2 (5 bases). This CDR3 comprises 17 residues. The V gene's germline CDR1 is SGHDT and CDR2 YYEEEE. Trimming removed 0 bases at V and 2 bases at J, with 14 bases between. The CDR3: CASSLGFTGYNTGELFF. DNA for the CDR3: TGTGCCAGCAGCTTGGGCTTTACGGGATACAACACCGGGGAGCTGTTTTTT.

The chain combines TRBV15 with TRBJ2-5, with D maybe TRBD1 (8 bases). The CDR3 is 15 amino acids. V gave up 3 bases and J gave up 5 bases, with 16 bases separating them. Germline CDR1 and CDR2: LNHNV and YYDKDF (reference sequence). CDR3 sequence reads: CATSRVQGEGETQYF. CDR3 coding DNA: TGTGCCACCAGCAGGGTACAGGGGGAGGGGGAGACCCAGTACTTC.

This chain connects TRBV5-8 to TRBJ2-7; no clear D. CDR3 length equals 12 residues. CDR1 and CDR2 from the germline V gene are SGHTS and YDEGEE. The V end was cut by 1 base, the J end by 3 bases, with 5 bases between. CDR3 in amino acids: CASSLNSYEQYF. The CDR3 nucleotides read TGTGCCAGCAGCTTGAACAGCTACGAGCAGTACTTC.

The V gene is TRBV6-5, the J gene TRBJ2-3; TRBD1 matches at 7 bases. This CDR3 is 16 amino acids long. Germline assignment: CDR1 MNHEY and CDR2 SVGAGI. The ends lost 2 bases at V and 5 bases at J; junction bases unmatched: 10. Here the CDR3 reads CASSYTGTEDEDTQYF. The CDR3 DNA follows: TGTGCCAGCAGTTACACCGGGACAGAAGACGAAGATACGCAGTATTTT.